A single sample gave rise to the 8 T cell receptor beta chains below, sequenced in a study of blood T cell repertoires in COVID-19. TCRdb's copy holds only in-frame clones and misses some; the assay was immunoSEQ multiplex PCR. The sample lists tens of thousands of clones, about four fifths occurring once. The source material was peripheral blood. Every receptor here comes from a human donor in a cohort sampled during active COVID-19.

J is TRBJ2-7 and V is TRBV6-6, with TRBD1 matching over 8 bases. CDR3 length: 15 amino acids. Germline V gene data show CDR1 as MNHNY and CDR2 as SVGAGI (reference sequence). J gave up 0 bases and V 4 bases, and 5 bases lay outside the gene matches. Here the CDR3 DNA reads TGTGCCAGCAGTTCCCAGGGGGCCAGCTCCTACGAGCAGTACTTC. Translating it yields CASSSQGASSYEQYF.

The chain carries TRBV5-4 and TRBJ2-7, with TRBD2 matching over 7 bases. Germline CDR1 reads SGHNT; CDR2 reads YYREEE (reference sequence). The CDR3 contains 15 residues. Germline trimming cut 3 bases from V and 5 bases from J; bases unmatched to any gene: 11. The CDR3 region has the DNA TGTGCCAGCAGCTCGACCCGACTAGCCGCCCACGAGCAGTACTTC. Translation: CASSSTRLAAHEQYF.

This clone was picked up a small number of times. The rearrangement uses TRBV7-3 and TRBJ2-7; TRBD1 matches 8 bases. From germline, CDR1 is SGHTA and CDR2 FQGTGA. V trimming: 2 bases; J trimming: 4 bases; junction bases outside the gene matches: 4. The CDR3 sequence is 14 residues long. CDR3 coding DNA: TGTGCCAGCAGCTTAGGGACAGGTAGTTACGAGCAGTACTTC. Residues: CASSLGTGSYEQYF.

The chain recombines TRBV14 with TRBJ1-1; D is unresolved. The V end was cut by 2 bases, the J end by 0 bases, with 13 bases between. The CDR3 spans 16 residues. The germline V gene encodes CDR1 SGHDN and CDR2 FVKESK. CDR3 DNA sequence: TGTGCCAGCAGCCAACCTCTGGGCAGTTTGAACACTGAAGCTTTCTTT. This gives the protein CASSQPLGSLNTEAFF.

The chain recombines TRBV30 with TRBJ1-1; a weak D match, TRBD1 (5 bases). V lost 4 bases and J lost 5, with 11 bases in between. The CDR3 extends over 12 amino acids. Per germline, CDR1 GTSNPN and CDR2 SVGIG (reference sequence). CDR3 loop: CAWTGRHTEAFF. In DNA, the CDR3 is TGTGCCTGGACAGGGAGGCATACTGAAGCTTTCTTT.

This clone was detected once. The CDR3 is CASSPGLAYEQYF. The DNA for the CDR3 is TGCGCCAGCAGCCCAGGACTGGCTTACGAGCAGTACTTC. This chain connects TRBV5-1 to TRBJ2-7; the D gene is possibly TRBD2 (5 bases). The CDR3 contains 13 residues. V lost 4 bases to trimming and J lost 4 bases, with 12 bases between them. The germline CDR1 and CDR2 sequences are SGHRS and YFSETQ.

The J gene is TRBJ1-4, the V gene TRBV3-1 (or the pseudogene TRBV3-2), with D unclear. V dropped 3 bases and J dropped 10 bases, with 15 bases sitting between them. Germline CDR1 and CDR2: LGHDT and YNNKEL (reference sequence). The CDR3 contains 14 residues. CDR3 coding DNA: TGTGCCAGCAGCCATACGGCGTTCCCGGGAAAACTGTTTTTT. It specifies CASSHTAFPGKLFF.

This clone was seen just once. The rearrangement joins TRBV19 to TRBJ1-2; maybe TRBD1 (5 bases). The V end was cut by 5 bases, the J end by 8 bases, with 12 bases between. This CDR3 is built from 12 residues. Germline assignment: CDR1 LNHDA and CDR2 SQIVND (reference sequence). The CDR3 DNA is TGTGCCAGTAGTGGGGGAGGTTACGGCTACACCTTC. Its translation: CASSGGGYGYTF.